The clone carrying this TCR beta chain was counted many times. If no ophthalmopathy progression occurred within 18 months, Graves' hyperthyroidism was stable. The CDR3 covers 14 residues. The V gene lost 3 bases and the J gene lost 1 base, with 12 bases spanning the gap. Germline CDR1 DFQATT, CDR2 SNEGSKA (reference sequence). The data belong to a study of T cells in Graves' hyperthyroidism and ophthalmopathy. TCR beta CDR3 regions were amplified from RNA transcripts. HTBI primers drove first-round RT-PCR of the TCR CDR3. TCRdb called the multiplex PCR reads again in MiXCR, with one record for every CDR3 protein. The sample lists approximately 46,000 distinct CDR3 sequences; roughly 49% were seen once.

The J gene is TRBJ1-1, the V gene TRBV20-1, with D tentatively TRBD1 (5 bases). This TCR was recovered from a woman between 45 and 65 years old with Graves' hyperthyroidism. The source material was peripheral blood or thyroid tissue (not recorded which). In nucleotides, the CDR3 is TGCAGTGCTAGTGGGGCAGGGAAGAACACTGAAGCTTTCTTT. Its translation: CSASGAGKNTEAFF.